Following are 9 T cell receptor beta chains from one sample sequenced in a study of identical twins. MiXCR was run by TCRdb on the 5' RACE reads, yielding one entry per CDR3 protein. The table lists roughly 490,000 distinct CDR3 sequences, roughly an eighth of them singletons. Separately, the same data were catalogued under a study of yellow fever vaccine responses in identical twins.

Sequenced: CD4+ T cells sorted from blood. These receptors originate from a woman aged 18-35 years in good health.

This clonotype was detected many times. The CDR3 sequence: CASSQNAGSGANVLTF. The CDR3 coding sequence is TGTGCCAGCAGCCAAAACGCGGGCTCTGGGGCCAACGTCCTGACTTTC. The chain is built from TRBV28 and TRBJ2-6; possibly TRBD2 for D (5 bases). The V end lost 6 bases, the J end lost 0 bases, and 12 bases lay between the germline ends. Per the germline V gene, CDR1 is MDHEN and CDR2 is SYDVKM. The CDR3 is made up of 16 amino acids.

The table lists this clonotype with a few counts. The rearrangement links TRBV28 to TRBJ2-7; TRBD1 agrees at 9 bases. Trimming cost V 9 bases and J 5 bases; bases outside gene matches: 5. The CDR3 loop spans 12 amino acids. Germline V gene lookup returns CDR1 MDHEN and CDR2 SYDVKM. The CDR3 nucleotides read TGTGCCAGTGGGACAGGGTTGCACGAGCAGTACTTC. Protein sequence: CASGTGLHEQYF.

The chain uses TRBV25-1 and TRBJ2-1; no clear D. V was shortened by 2 bases and J by 5 bases, with 13 bases between the two germline ends. Per germline, CDR1 MGHDK and CDR2 SYGVNS. The CDR3 consists of 15 residues. CDR3 amino acids: CASSERVTFNNEQFF. The DNA for the CDR3 is TGTGCCAGCAGTGAACGGGTAACCTTTAACAATGAGCAGTTCTTC.

The chain couples TRBV6-1 to TRBJ1-3; 7 nucleotides line up with TRBD1. V gave up 7 bases and J gave up 7 bases; unmatched junction bases: 10. The germline gives CDR1 MNHNS, CDR2 SASEGT. CDR3 size: 14 residues. CDR3 loop: CASNPGGIGNTIYF. As DNA, the CDR3 is TGTGCCAGCAATCCAGGGGGAATCGGTAACACCATATATTTT.

The sample holds many counts of this clonotype. This CDR3 reads CASSLEAGKKFF. The CDR3 DNA reads TGTGCCAGCAGCTTAGAGGCGGGTAAGAAGTTCTTC. This chain uses TRBV7-2 with TRBJ2-1; maybe TRBD2 (5 bases). The V gene lost 1 base and the J gene lost 14 bases, with 12 bases spanning the gap. The V gene's germline CDR1 is SGHTA and CDR2 FQGNSA. This CDR3 spans 12 amino acids.

This chain joins TRBV6-1 and TRBJ2-7; 8 bases are shared with TRBD1. Germline V gene data show CDR1 as MNHNS and CDR2 as SASEGT. This CDR3 is 14 amino acids long. V lost 6 bases to trimming and J lost 2 bases; unmatched junction nucleotides: 6. The chain's CDR3 is CASRMTGDAYEQYF. The CDR3, as DNA: TGTGCCAGCAGGATGACAGGGGATGCCTACGAGCAGTACTTC.

The CDR3 nucleotides are TGTGCCAGCAGCTTCAACAGGGGAAATGAGCAGTTCTTC. Translating it yields CASSFNRGNEQFF. The chain carries TRBV7-2 and TRBJ2-1; 7 positions agree with TRBD1. V lost 3 bases to trimming and J lost 7 bases; unmatched junction nucleotides: 3. The CDR3 contains 13 residues. Germline-derived CDR1 and CDR2 are SGHTA and FQGNSA. Variable domain in full (rest from reference TRBV7-2 and TRBJ2-1): GAGVSQSPSNKVTEKGKDVELRCDPISGHTALYWYRQSLGQGLEFLIYFQGNSAPDKSGLPSDRFSAERTGGSVSTLTIQRTQQEDSAVYLCASSFNRGNEQFFGPGTRLTVL.

This chain joins TRBV18 and TRBJ2-5; the D gene is possibly TRBD2 (6 bases). This CDR3 has 13 amino acids. Germline lookup yields CDR1 KGHSH and CDR2 LQKENI. Trimming took 6 bases from V and 5 from J, leaving 13 bases between them. This chain's CDR3 is CASSGRREETQYF. CDR3 sequence (DNA): TGTGCCAGCTCTGGACGCCGGGAGGAGACCCAGTACTTC.

The chain uses TRBV7-9 and TRBJ2-7, with 11 nucleotides matching TRBD1. CDR1 is SEHNR, CDR2 FQNEAQ, per germline (reference sequence). CDR3 length: 14 amino acids. The V segment lost 5 bases and the J segment 6 bases; nucleotides outside the gene matches: 6. CDR3 nucleotides: TGTGCCAGCAGCATCCCCGGGACAGGGGGCGAGCAGTACTTC. Its protein product is CASSIPGTGGEQYF.